This T cell receptor beta chain emerged from a study of cytomegalovirus exposure and HLA in healthy donors. As for the study in general: Most donors, roughly 77% of approximately 400 genotyped, fell in the Caucasian-associated ancestry cluster.

The primer mix had 60 Vbeta and 13 Jbeta primers. Method: immunoSEQ multiplex PCR; TCRdb's copy keeps in-frame clones and lacks some. The table includes roughly 150,000 clones, around 86% detected once. Study-wide findings and caveats: HLA allele associations emerged for some 16,000 TCR beta sequences in a later analysis, at 0.05 false discovery rate. In vitro confirmation showed three CMV-associated chains to be CMV antigen specific.

CDR1 is MGHDK, CDR2 SYGVNS, per germline. V lost 3 bases, J lost 7 bases, and 13 bases stayed unmatched. The CDR3 loop spans 16 amino acids. Donors showed nominal health when sampled, although they likely had unrecorded immune exposures. Regarding this clone: No antigen is known for it.

Input material: PBMCs. The clonotype comes from a male donor in good health and CMV-seronegative. V usage is TRBV25-1 and J usage is TRBJ2-7, with 9 bases fitting TRBD1. The CDR3 is CASSDPTAGQGWEQYF. The CDR3 DNA follows: TGTGCCAGCAGTGACCCAACGGCGGGACAGGGATGGGAGCAGTACTTC.